The T cell receptor beta chain under discussion was sequenced for a study of blood T cell repertoires in COVID-19. Across the study: Some COVID-19 samples were acute and others convalescent; all came from the United States, Italy and Spain. Sources were T cells, B-cell-depleted T cells, or PBMCs; the material itself was cDNA or gDNA.

CDR1 and CDR2 from the germline V gene are GTSNPN and SVGIG (reference sequence). CDR3 length: 14 amino acids. V dropped 1 base and J dropped 10 bases, with 14 bases sitting between them. In the source study's methods: Reference gene primer amplification yielded estimated nucleated cell counts. Repertoires were generated with immunoSEQ multiplex PCR, while TCRdb's copy carries only in-frame clones and drops some. V and J calls and clone size follow that table, whereas D and trimming were derived from the DNA. The data contain tens of thousands of clones, about 70% of them seen just once; the ten biggest clones take up 35%. This clone was seen only a few times.

The sample taken for sequencing was peripheral blood. The source of this sequence is an older woman with acute or convalescent COVID-19. The rearrangement uses TRBV30 and TRBJ1-6; a weak D match, TRBD1 (6 bases). CDR3 sequence reads: CAWSGEGGRSPLHF. CDR3 nucleotide sequence: TGTGCCTGGAGTGGTGAAGGGGGACGGTCACCCCTCCACTTT.